Shown below are 30 T cell receptor beta chains from a single sample sequenced in a study of blood T cell repertoires in COVID-19. The repertoire was sequenced with immunoSEQ multiplex PCR; TCRdb's copy has only in-frame clones and lacks some. Of over 150,000 clones in the sample, approximately 88% were seen once. Input material: peripheral blood. The receptors shown here come from a man aged 18 to 30 with active or convalescent COVID-19.

The CDR3: CASSSRGSNQPQHF. The CDR3 DNA follows: TGTGCCAGCAGCTCCAGGGGTAGCAATCAGCCCCAGCATTTT. The chain is built from TRBV7-9 and TRBJ1-5; tentatively, D is TRBD1 (6 bases). The germline V and J ends were trimmed by 4 bases and 0 bases, with 7 bases remaining between them. Germline loops: CDR1 SEHNR, CDR2 FQNEAQ (reference sequence). The CDR3 consists of 14 residues.

The V gene is TRBV7-3, the J gene TRBJ2-2; the D is unclear. Between the trimmed V and J ends, which lost 6 bases and 4 bases, there was a span of 6 bases. The CDR3 extends over 12 amino acids. Germline lookup yields CDR1 SGHTA and CDR2 FQGTGA. DNA for the CDR3: TGTGCCAGCAGTCCAGGCACCGGGGAGCTGTTTTTT. It specifies CASSPGTGELFF. Full variable domain (remainder filled in from reference TRBV7-3 and TRBJ2-2): GAGVSQTPSNKVTEKGKYVELRCDPISGHTALYWYRQSLGQGPEFLIYFQGTGAADDSGLPNDRFFAVRPEGSVSTLKIQRTERGDSAVYLCASSPGTGELFFGEGSRLTVL.

The rearrangement links TRBV24-1 to TRBJ1-5; TRBD1 aligns across 7 bases. The germline CDR1 and CDR2 sequences are KGHDR and SFDVKD. The V and J ends lost 5 bases and 1 base, in that order; junction bases with no gene match: 1. The CDR3 sequence is 14 residues long. CDR3 region: CATSVGQSNQPQHF. The CDR3 DNA sequence: TGTGCCACCAGTGTGGGACAGAGCAATCAGCCCCAGCATTTT.

This chain joins TRBV7-9 and TRBJ2-3, with D unresolved. This CDR3 has 17 amino acids. Germline V lookup: CDR1 SEHNR, CDR2 FQNEAQ (reference sequence). Deletions cut 1 base from V and 1 base from J, with 15 bases between. CDR3 DNA sequence: TGTGCCAGCAGCTTAGGCCCTCAATTCCGAGGCACAGATACGCAGTATTTT. Translation gives CASSLGPQFRGTDTQYF.

The J gene is TRBJ1-5, the V gene TRBV6-5; D is uncertain. V was trimmed by 7 bases and J by 2 bases, leaving 15 bases between them. The CDR3 length is 15 residues. The germline V gene encodes CDR1 MNHEY and CDR2 SVGAGI. CDR3 bases: TGTGCCAGCAACCCGGACCGAGCGGGCAATCAGCCCCAGCATTTT. Protein sequence: CASNPDRAGNQPQHF.

Points on this clone: The junction shows a germline mismatch at one end, possibly a read error. The chain joins TRBV5-6 to TRBJ1-4; D not resolved. The CDR3 totals 15 residues. Per the germline V gene, CDR1 is SGHDT and CDR2 is YYEEEE. CDR3 protein: CASSLSGVSNGKLFF. The DNA for the CDR3 is TGTGCCAGCAGCTTAAGCGGGGTTTCCAATGGAAAACTGTTTTTT.

V usage is TRBV15 and J usage is TRBJ2-5, with TRBD2 identical over 7 bases. J was trimmed by 5 bases and V by 1 base; bases with no gene match: 4. The CDR3 runs 14 residues. Germline lookup yields CDR1 LNHNV and CDR2 YYDKDF (reference sequence). CDR3 sequence reads: CATSRGGRVETQYF. DNA for the CDR3: TGTGCCACCAGCAGAGGGGGGAGGGTTGAGACCCAGTACTTC.

The V and J genes are TRBV7-6 and TRBJ2-1; D is undetermined. The CDR3 totals 11 residues. Deletions cut 6 bases from V and 10 bases from J, with 10 bases between. Germline V CDR1 and CDR2: SGHVS, FNYEAQ. The CDR3 region has the DNA TGTGCCAGCAGTTCCGTGACAGAGCAGTTCTTC. The encoded protein is CASSSVTEQFF.

In nucleotides, the CDR3 is TGTGCCAGTAGCCCTTCTAGGGGGCGCGGGGAGACCCAGTACTTC. It translates to CASSPSRGRGETQYF. The chain is built from TRBV25-1 and TRBJ2-5, with 7 nucleotides matching TRBD1. V dropped 9 bases and J dropped 5; count of bases not matched to a gene: 15. Germline CDR1 is MGHDK and CDR2 is SYGVNS. This CDR3 has 15 residues.

The V gene is TRBV3-1 (or the pseudogene TRBV3-2), the J gene TRBJ1-1; maybe TRBD1 (6 bases). CDR1 and CDR2 from the germline V gene are LGHDT and YNNKEL (reference sequence). This CDR3 contains 16 residues. The V gene lost 1 base and the J gene lost 3 bases, with 15 bases spanning the gap. The CDR3 loop reads CASSQGLTGRDTEAFF. The CDR3 region has the DNA TGTGCCAGCAGCCAAGGCCTCACAGGGCGGGACACTGAAGCTTTCTTT.

V usage is TRBV15 and J usage is TRBJ2-5, with a possible D match to TRBD1 (6 bases). V was cut by 4 bases and J by 2 bases, with 8 bases left in between. Germline V gene lookup returns CDR1 LNHNV and CDR2 YYDKDF (reference sequence). The CDR3 is made up of 13 amino acids. In DNA, the CDR3 is TGTGCCACCAGCAAAGGACAGCAAGAGACCCAGTACTTC. Protein sequence: CATSKGQQETQYF.

This clone came up once. The chain carries TRBV14 and TRBJ2-7; 7 bases line up with TRBD1. Germline values: CDR1 SGHDN, CDR2 FVKESK. J lost 0 bases, V lost 6 bases, and 17 bases had no gene match. This CDR3 spans 18 amino acids. The CDR3 sequence: CASSGSDRPDLISYEQYF. The DNA of the CDR3 is TGTGCCAGCAGTGGCTCGGACAGGCCCGACCTAATCTCCTACGAGCAGTACTTC. Combining the CDR3 with reference TRBV14 and TRBJ2-7 gives the whole variable domain EAGVTQFPSHSVIEKGQTVTLRCDPISGHDNLYWYRRVMGKEIKFLLHFVKESKQDESGMPNNRFLAERTGGTYSTLKVQPAELEDSGVYFCASSGSDRPDLISYEQYFGPGTRLTVT.

The chain joins TRBV11-2 to TRBJ2-5, with 8 bases matching TRBD1. CDR1 and CDR2 from the germline V gene are SGHAT and FQNNGV. Trimming took 5 bases from V and 4 from J; bases not matched to a gene: 3. The CDR3 has 13 amino acids. CDR3 sequence: CASSRTGGETQYF. CDR3 sequence (DNA): TGTGCCAGCAGCCGTACAGGGGGAGAGACCCAGTACTTC.

The chain employs TRBV7-2 and TRBJ2-7; D perhaps matches TRBD2 (5 bases). Germline assignment: CDR1 SGHTA and CDR2 FQGNSA. The germline V and J ends were trimmed by 4 bases and 11 bases, with 15 bases remaining between them. The CDR3 length is 12 residues. CDR3 amino acids: CASSSAGRRKYF. CDR3 DNA: TGTGCCAGCAGCTCGGCGGGCCGCCGGAAGTACTTC.

This chain uses TRBV6-5 with TRBJ1-2; D unresolved. This CDR3 is built from 14 residues. Trimming removed 6 bases at V and 6 bases at J, with 17 bases between. Germline V CDR1 and CDR2: MNHEY, SVGAGI. The chain's CDR3 is CASRTPGSYHGYTF. The CDR3 bases are TGTGCCAGCAGGACCCCGGGGAGCTACCATGGCTACACCTTC.

This chain links TRBV5-1 with TRBJ2-1, with D maybe TRBD2 (5 bases). Germline CDR1 is SGHRS and CDR2 is YFSETQ. CDR3 length equals 18 residues. Trimming took 2 bases from V and 6 from J, leaving 24 bases between them. The CDR3 DNA reads as TGCGCCAGCAGCTTTAGGAAACTTAGCGACGTGTATTCCAATGAGCAGTTCTTC. This gives the protein CASSFRKLSDVYSNEQFF. Filled out from reference TRBV5-1 and TRBJ2-1, the complete variable domain reads KAGVTQTPRYLIKTRGQQVTLSCSPISGHRSVSWYQQTPGQGLQFLFEYFSETQRNKGNFPGRFSGRQFSNSRSEMNVSTLELGDSALYLCASSFRKLSDVYSNEQFFGPGTRLTVL.

This chain joins TRBV12-3 or TRBV12-4 and TRBJ2-1; D not resolved. Trimming shortened V by 4 bases and J by 5 bases, and 3 bases separated the two germline ends. The CDR3 has 11 residues. The CDR3 nucleotides are TGTGCCAGCAGTTGGCACAATGAGCAGTTCTTC. Amino acids: CASSWHNEQFF.

The table lists this clone with a count of one. The CDR3 loop is CASSEAGTGNNEQFF. Written as DNA, the CDR3 is TGTGCCAGCAGTGAGGCCGGGACAGGGAACAATGAGCAGTTCTTC. The V gene is TRBV2, the J gene TRBJ2-1; 9 bases are a match to TRBD1. Germline CDR1 reads SNHLY; CDR2 reads FYNNEI. J lost 5 bases, V lost 3 bases, and 5 bases had no gene match. CDR3 length: 15 residues.

V is TRBV19 and J is TRBJ1-5; TRBD1 matches 10 bases. Germline CDR1 and CDR2: LNHDA and SQIVND (reference sequence). V shed 7 bases and J 6 bases; nucleotides not matched to a gene: 6. The CDR3 consists of 14 residues. Written as DNA, the CDR3 is TGTGCCAGTACCTCGGACAGGGGGTCTCAGCCCCAGCATTTT. Translated: CASTSDRGSQPQHF.

This chain connects TRBV25-1 to TRBJ2-2; possible D gene TRBD1, 6 bases. V was cut by 4 bases and J by 0 bases, with 12 bases left in between. This CDR3 has 16 amino acids. The V gene's germline CDR1 is MGHDK and CDR2 SYGVNS. The CDR3 DNA follows: TGTGCCAGCAGTGGCTCAGGGGCCGCGAACACCGGGGAGCTGTTTTTT. Translation: CASSGSGAANTGELFF.

The chain carries TRBV6-1 and TRBJ1-5, with 7 positions matching TRBD1. The junction had 0 bases not matched to a gene; V was cut back by 0 bases and J by 1 base. Germline assignment: CDR1 MNHNS and CDR2 SASEGT. The CDR3 runs to 15 residues. CDR3 DNA sequence: TGTGCCAGCAGTGAAGCGGGACAGAGCAATCAGCCCCAGCATTTT. Its protein product is CASSEAGQSNQPQHF.

This clone was observed a single time. At the DNA level, this CDR3 is encoded by other sequences in the same sample as well. The rearrangement joins TRBV9 to TRBJ2-5; 10 bases match TRBD2. The CDR3 consists of 15 residues. CDR1 SGDLS and CDR2 YYNGEE come from the germline V gene. Trimming took 0 bases from V and 5 from J; bases not matched to a gene: 4. This chain's CDR3 is CASSVGAGGRETQYF. The CDR3 nucleotides read TGTGCCAGCAGCGTAGGAGCGGGGGGGCGGGAGACCCAGTACTTC.

V gene TRBV28 combines with J gene TRBJ1-3, with 7 bases that match TRBD1. The ends lost 0 bases at V and 8 bases at J; junction bases unmatched: 4. The CDR3 totals 14 residues. CDR1 is MDHEN, CDR2 SYDVKM, per germline. The CDR3 reads CASSLWTGMDTIYF. CDR3 nucleotide sequence: TGTGCCAGCAGTTTATGGACAGGGATGGACACCATATATTTT.

This chain joins TRBV24-1 and TRBJ2-7; 10 positions agree with TRBD1. CDR1 is KGHDR and CDR2 is SFDVKD in the germline V gene. The CDR3 spans 14 residues. Trimming at V came to 3 bases and at J to 7 bases, leaving 5 bases not matched to a gene. CDR3 nucleotides: TGTGCCACCAGTGATCCCGACAGGGGGCTTGAGCAGTACTTC. Translating it yields CATSDPDRGLEQYF.

J is TRBJ2-7 and V is TRBV7-8, with D possibly being TRBD2 (6 bases). CDR1 and CDR2 (germline): SGHVS, FQNEAQ. This CDR3 has 17 amino acids. V was shortened by 2 bases and J by 3 bases, with 20 bases between the two germline ends. The CDR3 DNA reads as TGTGCCAGCAGCTTATTGTCCGTTACGGGGGTGGGCTACGAGCAGTACTTC. It specifies CASSLLSVTGVGYEQYF.

The chain joins TRBV6-5 to TRBJ1-1, with D uncertain. Germline CDR1 reads MNHEY; CDR2 reads SVGAGI. The V end was cut by 2 bases, the J end by 1 base, with 14 bases between. There are 16 residues in the CDR3. The CDR3 DNA sequence: TGTGCCAGCAGTTACACTGGTTCGCCCCGGAACACTGAAGCTTTCTTT. Its protein is CASSYTGSPRNTEAFF.

This clone was detected only a few times. V gene TRBV9 combines with J gene TRBJ1-1, with 8 bases aligning to TRBD1. CDR1 and CDR2 from the germline V gene are SGDLS and YYNGEE. The CDR3 is 14 amino acids. Trimming at V came to 3 bases and at J to 4 bases, leaving 5 bases not matched to a gene. The CDR3 bases are TGTGCCAGCAGCGGAGTTACAGGGGGCACTGAAGCTTTCTTT. Translated: CASSGVTGGTEAFF.

This sequence joins TRBV6-6 and TRBJ2-7; TRBD2 is a possible D gene (5 bases). The germline gives CDR1 MNHNY, CDR2 SVGAGI (reference sequence). V lost 0 bases and J lost 3, with 9 bases in between. The CDR3 has 14 residues. The CDR3 coding sequence is TGTGCCAGCAGTTACTCCCGGACTCTCTACGAGCAGTACTTC. Its translation: CASSYSRTLYEQYF.

This sequence joins TRBV7-9 and TRBJ2-7, with TRBD1 identical over 9 bases. Trimming at V came to 3 bases and at J to 3 bases, leaving 3 bases not matched to a gene. CDR3 length equals 14 residues. Germline assignment: CDR1 SEHNR and CDR2 FQNEAQ (reference sequence). CDR3 region: CASSLTGGRYEQYF. CDR3 sequence (DNA): TGTGCCAGCAGCTTGACAGGGGGACGCTACGAGCAGTACTTC.

The CDR3: CASSLSAALYGYTF. CDR3 nucleotides: TGTGCCAGCAGTTTATCTGCGGCGCTCTATGGCTACACCTTC. The chain uses TRBV27 and TRBJ1-2, with D unresolved. V shed 0 bases and J shed 4 bases, with 9 bases lying between them. CDR1 MNHEY and CDR2 SMNVEV come from the germline V gene (reference sequence). This CDR3 has 14 amino acids.